Shown below are 23 T cell receptor beta chains from a single sample sequenced in a study of shared clonotypes between healthy human individuals. Assay: immunoSEQ multiplex PCR; the TCRdb copy retains only in-frame clones and omits some. The sample lists about 380,000 clones, 96% seen once, with more than 0.3% in the top ten. Source material: memory CD8+ T cells sorted from blood. Regarding subset: CD45RO+ cells pooled with CCR7-negative TemRA cells. The receptor set was obtained from a man in his thirties or forties in good health.

CDR3 DNA sequence: TGTGCCAGCAGTTCCCCGACAGGGGATACCTACGAGCAGTACTTC. As protein: CASSSPTGDTYEQYF. The chain couples TRBV27 to TRBJ2-7; TRBD1 matches 8 bases. CDR3 length: 15 amino acids. CDR1 is MNHEY, CDR2 SMNVEV, per germline (reference sequence). Trimming at V came to 4 bases and at J to 2 bases, leaving 7 bases not matched to a gene.

The chain joins TRBV30 to TRBJ1-1, with TRBD1 as a possible D gene (5 bases). The V gene lost 3 bases and the J gene lost 0 bases, with 20 bases spanning the gap. The CDR3 has 17 amino acids. Germline V gives CDR1 GTSNPN, CDR2 SVGIG (reference sequence). The CDR3 sequence is CAWSAAGHATVNTEAFF. CDR3 nucleotide sequence: TGTGCCTGGAGCGCCGCGGGGCACGCGACAGTGAACACTGAAGCTTTCTTT. Filled out from reference TRBV30 and TRBJ1-1, the complete variable domain reads SQTIHQWPATLVQPVGSPLSLECTVEGTSNPNLYWYRQAAGRGLQLLFYSVGIGQISSEVPQNLSASRPQDRQFILSSKKLLLSDSGFYLCAWSAAGHATVNTEAFFGQGTRLTVV.

The chain employs TRBV7-2 and TRBJ2-7; 9 nucleotides match TRBD1. Germline V lookup: CDR1 SGHTA, CDR2 FQGNSA. J lost 6 bases, V lost 5 bases, and 2 bases had no gene match. There are 12 residues in the CDR3. The CDR3 DNA sequence: TGTGCCAGCAGCCCGGACAGGGGCGAGCAGTACTTC. This gives the protein CASSPDRGEQYF. The full variable domain, rest sourced from reference TRBV7-2 and TRBJ2-7, is GAGVSQSPSNKVTEKGKDVELRCDPISGHTALYWYRQSLGQGLEFLIYFQGNSAPDKSGLPSDRFSAERTGGSVSTLTIQRTQQEDSAVYLCASSPDRGEQYFGPGTRLTVT.

A single count supports this clone. The CDR3 spells CASTPRLAESYEQYF. The CDR3 DNA is TGTGCCAGCACTCCTAGACTAGCGGAATCCTACGAGCAGTACTTC. The chain joins TRBV6-6 to TRBJ2-7; 9 bases line up with TRBD2. Germline lookup yields CDR1 MNHNY and CDR2 SVGAGI (reference sequence). The CDR3 spans 15 residues. After removal of 7 bases from V and 1 base from J, the junction contained 8 bases not matched to a gene.

CDR3 sequence (DNA): TGTGCCAGCAGCAGTGAGTTTAGCACAGATACGCAGTATTTT. It translates to CASSSEFSTDTQYF. This chain links TRBV5-8 with TRBJ2-3; D ambiguous. The CDR3 covers 14 residues. The V gene lost 4 bases and the J gene lost 0 bases, with 9 bases spanning the gap. CDR1 and CDR2 (germline): SGHTS, YDEGEE.

The chain carries TRBV25-1 and TRBJ2-7, with TRBD1 matching 7 bases. The V gene end was trimmed by 3 bases and the J gene end by 2 bases; junction bases not matched to a gene: 7. Germline V CDR1 and CDR2: MGHDK, SYGVNS. This CDR3 is built from 15 residues. In nucleotides, the CDR3 is TGTGCCAGCAGTGAGATAACAGGGGCGCCCTACGAGCAGTACTTC. It yields the protein CASSEITGAPYEQYF.

J is TRBJ2-7 and V is TRBV20-1; D is ambiguous. The ends were cut back, 2 bases at V and 7 bases at J, with 9 bases in the middle. Germline V gives CDR1 DFQATT, CDR2 SNEGSKA (reference sequence). CDR3 size: 11 residues. The DNA of the CDR3 is TGCAGTGCTAGATCGCTAGGAGAGCAGTACTTC. This encodes CSARSLGEQYF.

The chain combines TRBV28 with TRBJ1-1; perhaps TRBD1 as D (5 bases). The CDR3 runs to 15 residues. V was trimmed by 2 bases and J by 1 base, leaving 11 bases between them. CDR1 is MDHEN and CDR2 is SYDVKM in the germline V gene. The CDR3 bases are TGTGCCAGCAGTTTAGGGGGAGAGGGGAACACTGAAGCTTTCTTT. It codes for CASSLGGEGNTEAFF.

The gene calls are TRBV28 and TRBJ1-2, with 11 bases lining up with TRBD1. This CDR3 has 13 amino acids. Per germline, CDR1 MDHEN and CDR2 SYDVKM. Trimming cost V 5 bases and J 6 bases; bases outside gene matches: 2. CDR3 protein: CASSRTGGNGYTF. Here the CDR3 DNA reads TGTGCCAGCAGTAGGACAGGGGGCAATGGCTACACCTTC.

This chain links TRBV25-1 with TRBJ1-4; a weak D match, TRBD1 (5 bases). Looked up from germline, CDR1 is MGHDK and CDR2 is SYGVNS. The CDR3 covers 14 residues. V lost 6 bases and J 3 bases, leaving 11 bases between the germline ends. The CDR3 here is CASSPGGANEKLFF. CDR3 sequence (DNA): TGTGCCAGCAGCCCGGGGGGGGCTAATGAAAAACTGTTTTTT.

The CDR3, as DNA: TGTGCCAGCAGCGTAGCTCAGGGGAACACCGGGGAGCTGTTTTTT. Amino acids: CASSVAQGNTGELFF. The chain recombines TRBV9 with TRBJ2-2, with TRBD1 as a possible D gene (5 bases). V was clipped by 0 bases and J by 1 base, with 7 bases between them. The CDR3 is made up of 15 amino acids. Germline-derived CDR1 and CDR2 are SGDLS and YYNGEE.

As concerns this clone: The same CDR3 also results from other DNA sequences found in this sample. This chain uses TRBV7-9 with TRBJ2-3; the D is unclear. Trimming took off 5 bases at V and 3 bases at J, with 3 bases between the two ends. CDR1 and CDR2 from the germline V gene are SEHNR and FQNEAQ (reference sequence). This CDR3 has 11 amino acids. The CDR3 DNA sequence: TGTGCCAGCAGCGAAACAGATACGCAGTATTTT. It codes for CASSETDTQYF.

The chain joins TRBV5-8 to TRBJ2-1, with D possibly being TRBD1 or TRBD2 (5 bases each). V lost 0 bases to trimming and J lost 4 bases, with 8 bases between them. The CDR3 is made up of 14 amino acids. Germline-derived CDR1 and CDR2 are SGHTS and YDEGEE. The CDR3 is CASSLVGGYNEQFF. The CDR3 region has the DNA TGTGCCAGCAGCTTGGTTGGGGGATACAATGAGCAGTTCTTC.

This clone was observed a few times. This specimen includes other DNA sequences encoding the same CDR3. This chain connects TRBV5-1 to TRBJ2-6; D remains ambiguous. Germline lookup yields CDR1 SGHRS and CDR2 YFSETQ. This CDR3 spans 13 amino acids. V lost 2 bases and J lost 0, with 0 bases in between. The CDR3 is CASSFSGANVLTF. CDR3 DNA: TGCGCCAGCAGCTTCTCTGGGGCCAACGTCCTGACTTTC.

This rearrangement joins TRBV10-3 to TRBJ2-7; D gene ambiguous. Germline CDR1 and CDR2: ENHRY and SYGVKD. The V and J ends lost 0 bases and 6 bases respectively, with 6 bases between them. The length of the CDR3 is 12 residues. CDR3 in amino acids: CAISESGFEQYF. The CDR3 DNA follows: TGTGCCATCAGTGAGTCCGGGTTCGAGCAGTACTTC.

The chain combines TRBV5-1 with TRBJ1-2; 9 bases are a match to TRBD1. This CDR3 spans 14 amino acids. Losses at the gene ends were 5 bases for V and 8 bases for J; bases not matched to a gene: 10. Germline V lookup: CDR1 SGHRS, CDR2 YFSETQ. CDR3 nucleotide sequence: TGCGCCAGCAGTTTACAGACAGGGGGAGACGGCTACACCTTC. Translating it yields CASSLQTGGDGYTF.

The chain carries TRBV5-1 and TRBJ2-7; D possibly corresponds to TRBD1 (6 bases). Deletions cut 7 bases from V and 3 bases from J, with 26 bases between. The CDR3 sequence is 17 residues long. Germline V gene sequence: CDR1 SGHRS, CDR2 YFSETQ. The CDR3 DNA reads as TGCGCCAGCTCAAGATCGCTGAACCGGGACACCATCTACGAGCAGTACTTC. Translated: CASSRSLNRDTIYEQYF. The full variable domain, rest sourced from reference TRBV5-1 and TRBJ2-7, is KAGVTQTPRYLIKTRGQQVTLSCSPISGHRSVSWYQQTPGQGLQFLFEYFSETQRNKGNFPGRFSGRQFSNSRSEMNVSTLELGDSALYLCASSRSLNRDTIYEQYFGPGTRLTVT.

The J gene is TRBJ1-5, the V gene TRBV28; D ambiguous. This CDR3 is built from 17 residues. Germline V gene data show CDR1 as MDHEN and CDR2 as SYDVKM. Trimming left V 4 bases short and J 1 base short, with 17 bases between. As DNA, the CDR3 is TGTGCCAGCAGTTGGCCCTTTCAAGGGTTAAGCAATCAGCCCCAGCATTTT. It is translated as CASSWPFQGLSNQPQHF.

The CDR3 spells CASPGQGTEAFF. The CDR3 nucleotides read TGTGCCAGCCCCGGACAGGGCACTGAAGCTTTCTTT. The chain has TRBV21-1 and TRBJ1-1; the table's D call, TRBD1, has no DNA check behind it. TRBV21-1 is termed a pseudogene. CDR3 length equals 12 residues.

J is TRBJ2-7 and V is TRBV5-5; the D is unclear. The J call may be faulty, since TRBJ2-1 better matches the DNA end. The CDR3 is 14 residues long. CDR1 is SGHKS, CDR2 YYEKEE, per germline (reference sequence). The DNA for the CDR3 is TGTGCCAGCAGCTTGACACTGGGCTACAATGAGCAGTTCTTC. Protein product: CASSLTLGYNEQFF.

The rearrangement joins TRBV7-2 to TRBJ2-3; weak D call: TRBD2 (6 bases). V was shortened by 1 base and J by 4 bases, with 15 bases between the two germline ends. The germline CDR1 and CDR2 sequences are SGHTA and FQGNSA. There are 16 residues in the CDR3. The CDR3, as DNA: TGTGCCAGCAGCTTAGAGGCGGAGGGCTACCCAGATACGCAGTATTTT. Protein sequence: CASSLEAEGYPDTQYF.

This clone was picked up one time. The V gene is TRBV6-1, the J gene TRBJ2-7; 12 bases line up with TRBD1. Germline values: CDR1 MNHNS, CDR2 SASEGT. This CDR3 has 15 amino acids. Unmatched junction bases numbered 8, after V lost 7 bases and J lost 4 bases. CDR3 DNA: TGTGCCAGCACCTCCGGGACAGGGGGCGCGTACGAGCAGTACTTC. It is translated as CASTSGTGGAYEQYF.

The chain uses TRBV2 and TRBJ2-1, with 9 bases identical to TRBD2. Germline CDR1 is SNHLY and CDR2 is FYNNEI. This CDR3 has 12 residues. Trimming took 6 bases from V and 15 from J; bases not matched to a gene: 9. The CDR3 loop reads CASSPREGLRFF. CDR3 nucleotides: TGTGCCAGCAGCCCGCGGGAGGGCCTCCGGTTCTTC.